Listed below are T cell receptor beta chains from one sample, sequenced in a study of graft-versus-host responses after intestinal transplantation. These TCRs are of unknown antigen specificity. The table came from immunoSEQ multiplex PCR; TCRdb's copy has only in-frame clones and leaves some out. The data hold about 110,000 clones, with 87% observed a single time. The specimen comprised unstimulated CD4+ T cells sorted from spleen or lymph node cells, sampled before transplant. These receptors were obtained from a human donor who was the organ donor for an intestinal transplant. Each CDR3 is given with its conserved first and last residue. The D gene is left open where the match is weak. For some rows the clone size is stated as once, few or many, or as a class when expanded; others skip it.

NA	NA	TRBV9	TRBJ1-3	TGTGCCAGCAGCCCGGTCGCCGGGTGGCCGGACACCATATATTTT	CASSPVAGWPDTIYF
NA	NA	TRBV29-1	TRBJ1-3	TGCAGCGCCCAGGGTGCGTCTGGAAACACCATATATTTT	CSAQGASGNTIYF
NA	once	TRBV6-5	TRBJ1-1	TGTGCCAGCAGTCACAGGGTAAACACTGAAGCTTTCTTT	CASSHRVNTEAFF
NA	NA	TRBV7-9	TRBJ1-1	TGTGCCAGCAGCTCGGACCCATACACTGAAGCTTTCTTT	CASSSDPYTEAFF
TRBD2	NA	TRBV9	TRBJ2-1	TGTGCCAGCAGCGTAGTACTAGCGGGTCACAATGAGCAGTTCTTC	CASSVVLAGHNEQFF
NA	NA	TRBV7-3	TRBJ2-2	TGTGCCAGCAGCTTAGGAACGAACACCGGGGAGCTGTTTTTT	CASSLGTNTGELFF
TRBD2	NA	TRBV7-3	TRBJ2-1	TGTGCCAGCAGCTTCGGACTAGCGGGGAGGGGTGAGCAGTTCTTC	CASSFGLAGRGEQFF
NA	NA	TRBV6-5	TRBJ1-5	TGTGCCAGCAGTTACGATCGGGGGAGCAATCAGCCCCAGCATTTT	CASSYDRGSNQPQHF
NA	NA	TRBV6-5	TRBJ1-2	TGTGCCAGCAGTTACGGGGCAGCTTATCCTAACTATGGCTACACCTTC	CASSYGAAYPNYGYTF
NA	NA	TRBV11-3	TRBJ2-1	TGTGCCAGCAGCTTTAGCAGAGGGCACAACAATGAGCAGTTCTTC	CASSFSRGHNNEQFF
TRBD2	NA	TRBV19	TRBJ2-1	TGTGCCAGTAGTAGGTGGACTAGCGGGGGTTTGAACAATGAGCAGTTCTTC	CASSRWTSGGLNNEQFF
NA	NA	TRBV6-6	TRBJ1-6	TGTGCCAGCAGCCACGAGGGACCCCTCCACTTT	CASSHEGPLHF
TRBD1	once	TRBV5-6	TRBJ1-2	TGTGCCAGCAGCCGAGGCGGGACAGCCTCACTGAAGCGGGGCTACACCTTC	CASSRGGTASLKRGYTF
NA	NA	TRBV10-2	TRBJ2-7	TGCGCCAGCAGTGACCGGGGGCGAAGGCGGGGGACTTCCTACGAGCAGTACTTC	CASSDRGRRRGTSYEQYF
NA	NA	TRBV27	TRBJ1-2	TGTGCCAGCAGAGGGGAAGCCTATGGCTACACCTTC	CASRGEAYGYTF
TRBD2	few	TRBV4-1	TRBJ2-2	TGCGCCAGCAGCCTATATGGCGGGGGGGCACCCGGGGAGCTGTTTTTT	CASSLYGGGAPGELFF
NA	NA	TRBV7-9	TRBJ1-1	TGTGCCAGCAGCGAACTCCAGGGTGGGACTGAAGCTTTCTTT	CASSELQGGTEAFF
TRBD2	NA	TRBV4-3	TRBJ2-3	TGCGCCAGCAGCTCACGACTAGCGGGGGGCACAGATACGCAGTATTTT	CASSSRLAGGTDTQYF
NA	NA	TRBV28	TRBJ2-7	TGTGCCAGCAGCCCCCAAGGGGCAGGTCGATCCTACGAGCAGTACTTC	CASSPQGAGRSYEQYF
TRBD2	NA	TRBV5-1	TRBJ2-1	TGCGCCAGCAGCTTGATTCTAGCGGGGTACAATGAGCAGTTCTTC	CASSLILAGYNEQFF
TRBD1	NA	TRBV7-9	TRBJ2-3	TGTGCCAGCAGCTTAGATCTCAGGGGGCGCGAAGATACGCAGTATTTT	CASSLDLRGREDTQYF
NA	NA	TRBV6-5	TRBJ1-3	TGTGCCAGTAAAAGAAACTCTGGAAACACCATATATTTT	CASKRNSGNTIYF
NA	NA	TRBV18	TRBJ1-1	TGTGCCAGCTCACCGGAGTTAAAGATGAACACTGAAGCTTTCTTT	CASSPELKMNTEAFF
TRBD2	NA	TRBV5-6	TRBJ2-3	TGTGCCAGCAGCGCGATCGGGAGGGATACGCAGTATTTT	CASSAIGRDTQYF
NA	NA	TRBV2	TRBJ2-1	TGTGCCAGCAGAGGGACCTCCGGGGGTGAGCAGTTCTTC	CASRGTSGGEQFF
TRBD1	NA	TRBV6-5	TRBJ1-5	TGTGCCAGCAGTCGACAGGGGCCTAGCAATCAGCCCCAGCATTTT	CASSRQGPSNQPQHF